The 5 T cell receptor beta chains given below trace back to one sample, sequenced in a study of response to subunit inactivated influenza vaccine. TCRdb used MiXCR to reprocess the RT-PCR reads, holding one entry per CDR3 protein. The table lists 630,000 or so distinct CDR3 sequences, 15% to 18% of them singletons. The sample consisted of PBMCs from blood, taken 12 days after vaccination. The receptors come from a man aged 45 to 65 who received an inactivated influenza vaccine.

This clonotype was counted only a few times. V gene TRBV10-3 combines with J gene TRBJ1-1, with TRBD1 matching over 7 bases. CDR1 and CDR2 from the germline V gene are ENHRY and SYGVKD. J was trimmed by 6 bases and V by 1 base; bases with no gene match: 14. The CDR3 length is 17 residues. Here the CDR3 DNA reads TGTGCCATCAGTGAGTGGACAGGCCTGCAGAAGGTCGCTGAAGCTTTCTTT. It encodes CAISEWTGLQKVAEAFF.

This clonotype was observed a few times. The chain is built from TRBV20-1 and TRBJ2-2; D may match TRBD1 or TRBD2 (5 bases each). CDR3 length: 14 amino acids. Germline CDR1 is DFQATT and CDR2 is SNEGSKA (reference sequence). Trimming pared 6 bases from V and 4 bases from J, leaving 15 bases between. CDR3 in amino acids: CSARARESTGELFF. The CDR3 DNA reads as TGCAGTGCAAGGGCCAGGGAGAGCACCGGGGAGCTGTTTTTT.

This clonotype has more than one count but fewer than ten. The chain uses TRBV9 and TRBJ2-2; D perhaps matches TRBD1 (6 bases). CDR1 and CDR2 (germline): SGDLS, YYNGEE. The ends were cut back, 3 bases at V and 0 bases at J, with 12 bases in the middle. The CDR3 runs to 16 residues. This CDR3 is CASSAPDRPNTGELFF. The CDR3 DNA reads TGTGCCAGCAGCGCCCCGGACAGACCGAACACCGGGGAGCTGTTTTTT. Combining the CDR3 with reference TRBV9 and TRBJ2-2 gives the whole variable domain DSGVTQTPKHLITATGQRVTLRCSPRSGDLSVYWYQQSLDQGLQFLIQYYNGEERAKGNILERFSAQQFPDLHSELNLSSLELGDSALYFCASSAPDRPNTGELFFGEGSRLTVL.

V usage is TRBV5-1 and J usage is TRBJ2-5, with D maybe TRBD1 (6 bases). This CDR3 comprises 13 residues. Germline assignment: CDR1 SGHRS and CDR2 YFSETQ. V lost 6 bases and J 7 bases, leaving 16 bases between the germline ends. CDR3 residues: CASTIDRTGTQYF. The CDR3 DNA follows: TGCGCCAGCACCATCGACAGGACTGGGACCCAGTACTTC. Together with reference TRBV5-1 and TRBJ2-5, the CDR3 gives the full variable domain: KAGVTQTPRYLIKTRGQQVTLSCSPISGHRSVSWYQQTPGQGLQFLFEYFSETQRNKGNFPGRFSGRQFSNSRSEMNVSTLELGDSALYLCASTIDRTGTQYFGPGTRLLVL.

The chain has TRBV30 and TRBJ2-7, with 7 bases lining up with TRBD2. This CDR3 contains 13 residues. Losses at the gene ends were 4 bases for V and 2 bases for J; bases not matched to a gene: 5. The V gene's germline CDR1 is GTSNPN and CDR2 SVGIG (reference sequence). CDR3 bases: TGTGCCTGGAAGGCTAGCGGAACCTACGAGCAGTACTTC. Protein sequence: CAWKASGTYEQYF.